A single sample is the source of the 5 T cell receptor beta chains below, sequenced in a study of OX40 agonist ivuxolimab in advanced cancers. Here immunoSEQ multiplex PCR was the method, and the copy in TCRdb shows in-frame clones only, minus some. Here the sample spans 90,000 to 100,000 clones, approximately 90% being singletons. This sample comprised CD4+ or CD8+ T cells sorted from blood, obtained in a trial of the OX40 agonist ivuxolimab. These receptors all come from an adult with an advanced solid tumor such as melanoma, head and neck, liver or kidney cancer.

The V and J genes are TRBV2 and TRBJ1-6, with a possible D match to TRBD1 (6 bases). The CDR3 length is 14 residues. The V and J ends lost 7 bases and 7 bases respectively, with 14 bases between them. Per the germline V gene, CDR1 is SNHLY and CDR2 is FYNNEI. The CDR3 coding sequence is TGTGCCAGCAAAAACAGGGTCGGCAATTCACCCCTCCACTTT. It yields the protein CASKNRVGNSPLHF.

This clone was seen a single time. This chain joins TRBV6-6 and TRBJ1-4; 8 bases line up with TRBD1. Germline values: CDR1 MNHNY, CDR2 SVGAGI (reference sequence). The ends lost 8 bases at V and 8 bases at J; junction bases unmatched: 13. The CDR3 is made up of 15 amino acids. For the CDR3, the DNA is TGTGCCAGCGGTGACAGGGGTGCTGGGGGCGAAAAACTGTTTTTT. It encodes CASGDRGAGGEKLFF.

V is TRBV28 and J is TRBJ1-1; D call uncertain. V lost 5 bases, J lost 0 bases, and 7 bases lay in between. This CDR3 has 13 amino acids. CDR1 is MDHEN, CDR2 SYDVKM, per germline. The CDR3 reads CASSTHMNTEAFF. The CDR3 nucleotides read TGTGCCAGCAGTACCCATATGAACACTGAAGCTTTCTTT.

The rearrangement uses TRBV19 and TRBJ2-4; D perhaps matches TRBD1 (7 bases). The CDR3 runs 16 residues. The germline gives CDR1 LNHDA, CDR2 SQIVND (reference sequence). V gave up 3 bases and J gave up 2 bases, with 14 bases separating them. The DNA for the CDR3 is TGTGCCAGTAGTATCGGAGGGGGCGTAACCAAAAACATTCAGTACTTC. This encodes CASSIGGGVTKNIQYF.

A single count supports this clone. This sequence joins TRBV6-5 and TRBJ1-1; TRBD1 aligns across 8 bases. V was clipped by 7 bases and J by 4 bases; unmatched bases: 5. CDR1 and CDR2 from the germline V gene are MNHEY and SVGAGI. This CDR3 region has 13 residues. CDR3 in amino acids: CASTYRGGTEAFF. DNA of the CDR3: TGTGCCAGCACCTACAGGGGGGGCACTGAAGCTTTCTTT.